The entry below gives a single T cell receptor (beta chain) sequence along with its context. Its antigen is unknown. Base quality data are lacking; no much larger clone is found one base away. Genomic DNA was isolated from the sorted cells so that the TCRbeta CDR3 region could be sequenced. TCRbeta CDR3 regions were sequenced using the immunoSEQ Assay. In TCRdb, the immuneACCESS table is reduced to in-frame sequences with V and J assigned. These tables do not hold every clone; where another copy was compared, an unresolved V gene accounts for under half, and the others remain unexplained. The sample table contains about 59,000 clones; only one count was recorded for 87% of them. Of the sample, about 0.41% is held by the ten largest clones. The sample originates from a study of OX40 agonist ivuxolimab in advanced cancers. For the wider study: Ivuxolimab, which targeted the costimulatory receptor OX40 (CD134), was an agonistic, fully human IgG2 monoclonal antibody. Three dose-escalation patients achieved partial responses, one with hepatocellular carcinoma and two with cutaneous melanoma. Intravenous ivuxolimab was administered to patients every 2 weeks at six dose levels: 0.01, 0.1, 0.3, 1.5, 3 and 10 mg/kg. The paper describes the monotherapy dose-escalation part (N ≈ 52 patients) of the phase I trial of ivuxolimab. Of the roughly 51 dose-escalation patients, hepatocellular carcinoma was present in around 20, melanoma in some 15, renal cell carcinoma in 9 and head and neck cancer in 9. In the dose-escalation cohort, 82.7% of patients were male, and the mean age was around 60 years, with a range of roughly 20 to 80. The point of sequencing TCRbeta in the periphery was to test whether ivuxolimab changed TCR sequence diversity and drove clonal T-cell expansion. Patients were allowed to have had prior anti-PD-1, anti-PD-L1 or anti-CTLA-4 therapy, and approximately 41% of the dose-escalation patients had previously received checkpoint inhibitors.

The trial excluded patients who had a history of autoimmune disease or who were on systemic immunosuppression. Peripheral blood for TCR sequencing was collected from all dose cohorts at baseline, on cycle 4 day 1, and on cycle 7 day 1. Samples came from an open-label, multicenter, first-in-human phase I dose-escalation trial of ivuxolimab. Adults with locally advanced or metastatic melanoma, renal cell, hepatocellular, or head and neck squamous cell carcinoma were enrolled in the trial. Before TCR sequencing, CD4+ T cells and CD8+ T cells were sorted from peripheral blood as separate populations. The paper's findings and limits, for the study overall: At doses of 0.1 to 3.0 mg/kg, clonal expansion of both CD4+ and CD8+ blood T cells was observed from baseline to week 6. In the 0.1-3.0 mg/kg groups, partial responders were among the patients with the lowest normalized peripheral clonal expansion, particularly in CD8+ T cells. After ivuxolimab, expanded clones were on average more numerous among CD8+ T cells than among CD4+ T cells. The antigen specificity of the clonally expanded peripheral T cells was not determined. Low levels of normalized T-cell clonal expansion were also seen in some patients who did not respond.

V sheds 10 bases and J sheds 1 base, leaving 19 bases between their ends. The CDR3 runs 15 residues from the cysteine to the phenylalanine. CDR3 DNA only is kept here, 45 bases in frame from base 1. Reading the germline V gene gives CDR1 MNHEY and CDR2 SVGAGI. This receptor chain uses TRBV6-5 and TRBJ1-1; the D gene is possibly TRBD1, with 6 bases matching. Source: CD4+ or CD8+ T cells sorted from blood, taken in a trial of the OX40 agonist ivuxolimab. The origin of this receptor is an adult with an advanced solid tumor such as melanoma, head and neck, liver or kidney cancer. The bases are TGTGCCACCACTACTATTACGACAGGGAACACTGAAGCTTTCTTT. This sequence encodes CATTTITTGNTEAFF.